These 21 T cell receptor beta chains were all obtained from the same sample, sequenced in a study of monozygotic twins with cystic fibrosis. Only in-frame clones appear in the TCRdb table, and some are missing; sequencing was by immunoSEQ multiplex PCR. The sample has 25,000 to 40,000 clones; just over 95% are singletons. Sequenced sample: blood. The origin of the receptors is a girl aged 2-10 years with cystic fibrosis.

The CDR3: CASSPPLGRTEAFF. In DNA, the CDR3 is TGTGCCAGCTCACCACCGCTCGGGAGAACTGAAGCTTTCTTT. V and J are TRBV18 and TRBJ1-1; no reliable D call. V was shortened by 0 bases and J by 5 bases, with 10 bases between the two germline ends. CDR1 KGHSH and CDR2 LQKENI come from the germline V gene. The CDR3 has 14 amino acids.

The chain joins TRBV4-2 to TRBJ1-2; 8 bases are a match to TRBD1. The junction had 18 bases not matched to a gene; V was cut back by 5 bases and J by 4 bases. CDR1 LGHNA and CDR2 YNFKEQ come from the germline V gene. This CDR3 is built from 18 residues. This CDR3 is CASSISGTGQLRSYGYTF. In DNA form, the CDR3 reads TGTGCCAGCAGCATCTCCGGGACAGGTCAACTAAGGTCCTATGGCTACACCTTC.

V and J are TRBV4-1 and TRBJ2-7; D assignment may be TRBD1 or TRBD2 (6 bases each). The CDR3 has 15 amino acids. The germline CDR1 and CDR2 sequences are MGHRA and YSYEKL. Trimming stripped 5 bases from V and 0 bases from J, with 14 bases between. CDR3 loop: CASSGGRRSSYEQYF. The CDR3 nucleotides are TGCGCCAGCAGCGGGGGGCGGAGGAGCTCCTACGAGCAGTACTTC.

The chain uses TRBV9 and TRBJ1-6; D unresolved. The V gene's germline CDR1 is SGDLS and CDR2 YYNGEE. The germline V and J ends were trimmed by 3 bases and 7 bases, with 20 bases remaining between them. The CDR3 runs 17 residues. CDR3 coding DNA: TGTGCCAGCAGCGAGTCCGAGGCGCGGGCGGTGAATTCACCCCTCCACTTT. It encodes CASSESEARAVNSPLHF.

CDR3 sequence reads: CAWSLQGPYGYTF. The CDR3 DNA is TGTGCCTGGAGTCTACAGGGGCCCTATGGCTACACCTTC. This sequence joins TRBV30 and TRBJ1-2; 7 positions match TRBD1. This CDR3 is 13 amino acids long. In germline, CDR1 is GTSNPN, CDR2 SVGIG (reference sequence). The V and J ends lost 2 bases and 4 bases, in that order; junction bases with no gene match: 4.

This rearrangement joins TRBV4-1 to TRBJ2-7, with 7 bases matching TRBD2. The CDR3 has 16 amino acids. V gave up 1 base and J gave up 5 bases; unmatched junction bases: 11. Germline CDR1 reads MGHRA; CDR2 reads YSYEKL. CDR3 sequence: CASSQGFFREENEQYF. As DNA, the CDR3 is TGCGCCAGCAGCCAAGGCTTCTTCCGGGAGGAAAACGAGCAGTACTTC.

The rearrangement joins TRBV7-8 to TRBJ1-3; TRBD1 matches 9 bases. Germline-derived CDR1 and CDR2 are SGHVS and FQNEAQ. The CDR3 covers 19 residues. Losses at the gene ends were 7 bases for V and 0 bases for J; bases not matched to a gene: 16. CDR3 residues: CASIAGTGKILYSGNTIYF. The CDR3 DNA reads TGTGCCAGCATCGCGGGGACAGGGAAGATCCTATACTCTGGAAACACCATATATTTT. The full variable domain, rest sourced from reference TRBV7-8 and TRBJ1-3, is GAGVSQSPRYKVAKRGQDVALRCDPISGHVSLFWYQQALGQGPEFLTYFQNEAQLDKSGLPSDRFFAERPEGSVSTLKIQRTQQEDSAVYLCASIAGTGKILYSGNTIYFGEGSWLTVV.

This clone was observed once. The CDR3 bases are TGTGCCAGCAGTGCCCCGGGACAGATACCTGGAACTGAAGCTTTCTTT. It is translated as CASSAPGQIPGTEAFF. V gene TRBV19 combines with J gene TRBJ1-1; 7 bases agree with TRBD1. Trimming at V came to 9 bases and at J to 5 bases, leaving 18 bases not matched to a gene. The CDR3 is 16 residues long. Per the germline V gene, CDR1 is LNHDA and CDR2 is SQIVND (reference sequence).

The chain has TRBV13 and TRBJ2-7, with 12 positions matching TRBD2. The CDR3 runs 15 residues. With V trimmed by 4 bases and J by 2 bases, 3 bases remained unmatched. The germline gives CDR1 PRHDT, CDR2 FYEKMQ (reference sequence). CDR3 sequence: CASSSRLAGAYEQYF. For the CDR3, the DNA is TGTGCCAGCAGCTCCCGACTAGCGGGAGCCTACGAGCAGTACTTC.

This clone was picked up one time. V and J are TRBV5-1 and TRBJ1-5; a possible D gene is TRBD1 (6 bases). In germline, CDR1 is SGHRS, CDR2 YFSETQ. Between the trimmed V and J ends, which lost 4 bases and 13 bases, there was a span of 21 bases. The CDR3 loop spans 14 amino acids. CDR3 in DNA: TGCGCCAGCAGCGTCGGGACACAGGGTGATTCTCAGCATTTT. The encoded protein is CASSVGTQGDSQHF.

This chain links TRBV5-6 with TRBJ2-7, with 7 bases lining up with TRBD2. V lost 5 bases, J lost 1 base, and 12 bases stayed unmatched. Germline V gene data show CDR1 as SGHDT and CDR2 as YYEEEE. The CDR3 is 16 residues long. CDR3 residues: CASRIDSGFRSYEQYF. DNA of the CDR3: TGTGCCAGCAGGATTGATAGCGGGTTCCGATCCTACGAGCAGTACTTC.

The chain carries TRBV2 and TRBJ2-6, with TRBD1 matching over 8 bases. This CDR3 has 16 residues. From germline, CDR1 is SNHLY and CDR2 FYNNEI. The J segment lost 4 bases and the V segment lost 6 bases, leaving 8 bases of the junction unmatched. CDR3 in DNA: TGTGCCAGCAGAGTAGGACAGGGTTTCGGGGCCAACGTCCTGACTTTC. Encoded protein: CASRVGQGFGANVLTF.

The J gene is TRBJ2-3, the V gene TRBV15; D unresolved. Germline V gene data show CDR1 as LNHNV and CDR2 as YYDKDF (reference sequence). V lost 5 bases, J lost 2 bases, and 14 bases lay in between. The CDR3 contains 15 residues. The DNA for the CDR3 is TGTGCCACCAGCCAGAGATTCGGCCCCACAGATACGCAGTATTTT. Amino acid sequence: CATSQRFGPTDTQYF.

This rearrangement joins TRBV30 to TRBJ2-7; 10 positions match TRBD2. CDR3 length equals 13 residues. Germline loops: CDR1 GTSNPN, CDR2 SVGIG (reference sequence). J was trimmed by 6 bases and V by 2 bases; bases with no gene match: 4. As DNA, the CDR3 is TGTGCCTGGAGTTCTAGCGGGAGAGGCGAGCAGTACTTC. It yields the protein CAWSSSGRGEQYF.

The chain joins TRBV10-3 to TRBJ1-1; TRBD1 matches 11 bases. Losses at the gene ends were 4 bases for V and 4 bases for J; bases not matched to a gene: 2. The CDR3 length is 14 residues. The V gene's germline CDR1 is ENHRY and CDR2 SYGVKD. DNA of the CDR3: TGTGCCATCAGTGTCGGGACAGGGGGCACTGAAGCTTTCTTT. It is translated as CAISVGTGGTEAFF.

The rearrangement uses TRBV5-1 and TRBJ1-5; the D gene is possibly TRBD1 (5 bases). This CDR3 spans 17 amino acids. Trimming cost V 4 bases and J 0 bases, with 17 bases left between them. CDR1 and CDR2 (germline): SGHRS, YFSETQ. CDR3 amino acids: CASSPTPGPDSNQPQHF. In DNA, the CDR3 is TGCGCCAGCAGCCCTACTCCGGGACCCGATAGCAATCAGCCCCAGCATTTT.

The chain joins TRBV7-8 to TRBJ1-1, with a weak D call TRBD1 (5 bases). CDR3 size: 14 residues. Trimming took 3 bases from V and 0 from J, leaving 8 bases between them. Germline CDR1 and CDR2: SGHVS and FQNEAQ. CDR3 nucleotides: TGTGCCAGCAGCTTTCGGGACTTGAACACTGAAGCTTTCTTT. Amino acids: CASSFRDLNTEAFF.

This chain uses TRBV12-5 with TRBJ1-5, with 11 bases lining up with TRBD1. CDR3 length: 17 amino acids. The V segment lost 0 bases and the J segment 4 bases; nucleotides outside the gene matches: 5. Germline lookup yields CDR1 LGHNT and CDR2 FRNRAP. CDR3 coding DNA: TGTGCTAGTGGTTTGGTCGGGGACAGGGGGTCTAATCAGCCCCAGCATTTT. This codes for CASGLVGDRGSNQPQHF.

The V call is TRBV5-1, the J call TRBJ2-2, with D tentatively TRBD1 (6 bases). CDR1 is SGHRS and CDR2 is YFSETQ in the germline V gene. CDR3 length equals 15 residues. Deletions cut 3 bases from V and 0 bases from J, with 9 bases between. This CDR3 reads CASSSGTTNTGELFF. CDR3 DNA: TGCGCCAGCAGCTCCGGGACAACGAACACCGGGGAGCTGTTTTTT.

The chain has TRBV29-1 and TRBJ2-1, with D maybe TRBD2 (6 bases). V was pared by 4 bases and J by 4 bases, with 14 bases between. The CDR3 is 14 residues long. Germline CDR1 reads SQVTM; CDR2 reads ANQGSEA. The CDR3 loop reads CSVGGDLEYNEQFF. The CDR3 DNA follows: TGCAGCGTTGGGGGGGACTTAGAATACAATGAGCAGTTCTTC.

The chain links TRBV14 to TRBJ1-2; maybe TRBD1 (5 bases). This CDR3 contains 14 residues. Trimming removed 0 bases at V and 4 bases at J, with 9 bases between. The germline gives CDR1 SGHDN, CDR2 FVKESK. CDR3 DNA: TGTGCCAGCAGCCAAGACAGGGCTCCCTATGGCTACACCTTC. Its protein is CASSQDRAPYGYTF.